This T cell receptor beta chain was sequenced in a study of CXCR3-negative and CXCR3-positive naive CD8 T cells. The study's findings and limits: In naive cells, CXCR3-negative and CXCR3-positive subsets had similar TRBV-TRBJ usage; memory cells differed. The study found CXCR3 expression partially decreased after cryopreservation and ran most assays on fresh PBMCs. Memory CD8+ cells showed much lower diversity, while both naive subsets displayed comparably high diversity.

In triplicate, each CD8+ T cell subset was sorted at 300,000 to 350,000 cells per replicate. The CDR3 extends over 19 amino acids. cDNA libraries for TRB were generated by 5' RACE incorporating UMI labels. With the 5' RACE reads reprocessed, TCRdb shows one record per CDR3 protein and no DNA. There are about 43,000 distinct CDR3 sequences in the sample, with about 10% held by the top ten. Worth noting for this clonotype: What it recognizes is unknown.

The chain joins TRBV12-3 or TRBV12-4 to TRBJ1-3; TCRdb's D call, TRBD1, is unchecked because there is no DNA. This receptor was taken from a human donor in good health. Some clones in this sample may be carry-over from other donors' samples. The sample comprised memory CD8+ T cells from blood. CDR3 protein: CASSYYAPGHRASGNTIYF.